This T cell receptor beta chain was retrieved from a study of response to subunit inactivated influenza vaccine. Findings and limits, study-wide: Authors suggested few new T cells are recruited by each seasonal influenza vaccination.

Using its own MiXCR run on the RT-PCR reads, TCRdb lists one record per CDR3 protein. The sample shows roughly 790,000 distinct CDR3 sequences, less than 25% of them seen only once. Comments on this clonotype: Antigen: not known.

Specimen: PBMCs from blood, collected roughly 5 days after vaccination. The origin of this receptor is a man between 45 and 60 years old who received an inactivated influenza vaccine.

As DNA, the CDR3 is TGTGCCAGCACTAAGCCGAACACCGGGGAGCTGTTTTTT. This sequence encodes CASTKPNTGELFF. This chain connects TRBV28 to TRBJ2-2, with D unclear. V lost 7 bases and J lost 0, with 6 bases in between. Germline CDR1 and CDR2: MDHEN and SYDVKM. The CDR3 is 13 residues long.